The 23 T cell receptor beta chains in this list originate from one sample, sequenced in a study of tumor-infiltrating lymphocytes in primary liver carcinoma. Production of TCR beta cDNA used approximately 480 ng total RNA together with a constant-region primer. Amplification in three nested multiplex PCR rounds with slightly modified ARM-PCR gave rise to TCR beta libraries. In the first two PCR rounds, TRBV1-TRBV30 forward primers were paired with a C-beta reverse primer, and each round lasted approximately 10 cycles. In TCRdb, the multiplex PCR reads were re-called with MiXCR into one record per CDR3 protein. Of about 330,000 distinct CDR3 sequences listed, less than 75% were seen once; the top ten hold roughly 6%. Unsorted whole blood yielded the blood RNA, and germline DNA was also extracted. Sequencing input: peripheral blood. The origin of the receptors is a man aged 40-55 years with primary liver carcinoma and hepatitis B virus infection.

This clonotype showed up just a few times. V usage is TRBV10-1 and J usage is TRBJ2-3, with D tentatively TRBD1 (6 bases). The V and J ends lost 10 bases and 6 bases respectively, with 17 bases between them. CDR3 length: 13 residues. Germline V gene sequence: CDR1 WNHNN, CDR2 SYGVQD (reference sequence). Here the CDR3 DNA reads TGCGCCATTACCGGGACAATAGCGGATACGCAGTATTTT. This gives the protein CAITGTIADTQYF.

As for this clonotype: A read error may produce the germline difference seen at one junction end. This chain uses TRBV29-1 with TRBJ2-1; no firm D call. The germline CDR1 and CDR2 sequences are SQVTM and ANQGSEA. This CDR3 contains 16 residues. The CDR3 DNA is TGCAGCGTTGAAGATCCAGATCGGAGCTTCTACAATGAGCAGTTCTTT. Its protein is CSVEDPDRSFYNEQFF.

In regard to this clonotype: The junction departs from the called germline gene at one end, perhaps through a read error. V and J are TRBV6-2 or TRBV6-3 and TRBJ2-1, with TRBD2 identical over 8 bases. The CDR3 has 17 residues. CDR1 and CDR2 (germline): MNHEY, SVGEGT. In DNA form, the CDR3 reads TGTGCCAGCAGTTACTCCCCACCTAGCGGGTTGTACAATGAGCGGTTCTTT. It specifies CASSYSPPSGLYNERFF.

This clonotype has a count of ten or more. The chain combines TRBV12-3 or TRBV12-4 with TRBJ2-1, with TRBD1 matching over 10 bases. The CDR3 totals 13 residues. V lost 6 bases to trimming and J lost 10 bases; unmatched junction nucleotides: 6. The chain's CDR3 is CASRGTGVWEQFF. The CDR3 coding sequence is TGTGCCAGCAGGGGGACAGGGGTATGGGAGCAGTTCTTC.

A remark on this clonotype: One end of the junction does not line up with germline, which may come from a read error. CDR3 in DNA: TGTGCCGGCAGCCGCTGGGGAAACTATGGCTACATCTTC. It is translated as CAGSRWGNYGYIF. The V and J genes are TRBV11-3 and TRBJ1-2; D gene uncertain. Germline V gene sequence: CDR1 SGHNT, CDR2 YENEEA. CDR3 length equals 13 residues.

This clonotype has ten or more counts. This sequence joins TRBV4-2 and TRBJ1-1; D ambiguous. The CDR3 consists of 11 residues. Germline V gives CDR1 LGHNA, CDR2 YNFKEQ. The V and J ends lost 0 bases and 4 bases respectively, with 0 bases between them. DNA for the CDR3: TGTGCCAGCAGCCAAGACACTGAAGCTTTCTTT. Translating gives CASSQDTEAFF.

This rearrangement joins TRBV11-2 to TRBJ2-5; D ambiguous. With 8 bases removed from V and 3 bases from J, the gap between germline ends came to 10 bases. Germline V gene data show CDR1 as SGHAT and CDR2 as FQNNGV. CDR3 length: 12 residues. CDR3 protein: CASLVLEETQYF. The CDR3 DNA reads TGTGCCAGCTTAGTTCTGGAAGAGACCCAGTACTTC. Based on the CDR3 plus reference TRBV11-2 and TRBJ2-5, the full variable domain is EAGVAQSPRYKIIEKRQSVAFWCNPISGHATLYWYQQILGQGPKLLIQFQNNGVVDDSQLPKDRFSAERLKGVDSTLKIQPAKLEDSAVYLCASLVLEETQYFGPGTRLLVL.

This clonotype was counted only a few times. The rearrangement joins TRBV5-4 to TRBJ2-5; D is unresolved. Germline values: CDR1 SGHNT, CDR2 YYREEE (reference sequence). V was pared by 1 base and J by 3 bases, with 7 bases between. The CDR3 consists of 13 residues. DNA of the CDR3: TGTGCCAGCAGCTTGAGTGCCGAAGAGACCCAGTACTTC. Its protein product is CASSLSAEETQYF.

As to this clonotype: A much more abundant neighbour one base away suggests this may be a read error. The CDR3 DNA sequence: TGCACCAGCAGCCCCAACAGGGGGCGCGAGCAGTTCTTC. It specifies CTSSPNRGREQFF. This rearrangement joins TRBV4-3 to TRBJ2-1, with 9 bases matching TRBD1. The germline gives CDR1 LGHNA, CDR2 YSLEER. This CDR3 comprises 13 residues.

With respect to this clonotype: Sequence at one end of the junction differs from germline and may be a read error. CDR3 sequence (DNA): TGTGCCAGCAGCCTTAGCGGGGTGAACACCGGGAAGCTGTTTTTT. Protein: CASSLSGVNTGKLFF. The chain uses TRBV11-1 and TRBJ2-2; 8 bases fit TRBD2. This CDR3 contains 15 residues. Germline V gives CDR1 SGHAT, CDR2 FQDESV (reference sequence).

This clonotype has ten or more counts. The chain uses TRBV4-1 and TRBJ2-7; 8 bases are a match to TRBD1. CDR3 length: 16 residues. With 0 bases clipped from V and 4 bases from J, the junction kept 8 bases outside the gene matches. The germline CDR1 and CDR2 sequences are MGHRA and YSYEKL. CDR3 sequence: CASSQDVAGGAYEQYF. The CDR3 DNA reads as TGCGCCAGCAGCCAAGACGTGGCAGGGGGCGCATACGAGCAGTACTTC.

This clonotype was detected many times. The J gene is TRBJ2-7, the V gene TRBV6-2 or TRBV6-3, with D perhaps matching TRBD1 or TRBD2 (5 bases each). CDR1 MNHEY and CDR2 SVGEGT come from the germline V gene. The ends were cut back, 6 bases at V and 5 bases at J, with 17 bases in the middle. The CDR3 runs to 14 residues. The CDR3 coding sequence is TGTGCCAGCAGCCCTAACCGGGACGTCAACGAGCAGTACTTC. This encodes CASSPNRDVNEQYF.

Notes on this clonotype: Germline is not matched at one junction end, which may reflect a read error. The genes are TRBV5-1 and TRBJ2-7; unclear D gene. CDR1 and CDR2 (germline): SGHRS, YFSETQ. This CDR3 has 12 amino acids. The CDR3 spells CSSSQQSYEQYF. DNA of the CDR3: TGCTCCAGCAGCCAACAGTCCTACGAGCAGTACTTC.

V is TRBV29-1 and J is TRBJ2-5; 11 positions match TRBD2. Germline V gene sequence: CDR1 SQVTM, CDR2 ANQGSEA. The CDR3 runs 16 residues. Unmatched junction bases numbered 7, after V lost 0 bases and J lost 4 bases. The CDR3 DNA sequence: TGCAGCGTTGAAGATCATCTAGCGGGAGGTCCAGAGACCCAGTACTTC. This translates into CSVEDHLAGGPETQYF.

The rearrangement links TRBV13 to TRBJ2-3; D is uncertain. Trimming removed 5 bases at V and 4 bases at J, with 19 bases between. Per the germline V gene, CDR1 is PRHDT and CDR2 is FYEKMQ (reference sequence). The CDR3 has 16 residues. CDR3 in amino acids: CASSDSLGHTADTQYF. As DNA, the CDR3 is TGTGCCAGCAGCGACTCCCTAGGCCATACGGCAGATACGCAGTATTTT.

Remarks on this clonotype: A junction boundary mismatches the germline segment, possibly from a read error. The chain employs TRBV11-2 and TRBJ2-1; D not resolved. There are 12 residues in the CDR3. CDR1 and CDR2 (germline): SGHAT, FQNNGV. The DNA of the CDR3 is TGTGCCGGCAGCTTAGATATGGGTGAGAAGTTCTTC. As protein: CAGSLDMGEKFF.

This chain connects TRBV4-1 to TRBJ2-3; 9 positions match TRBD2. V lost 0 bases, J lost 0 bases, and 7 bases stayed unmatched. Germline loops: CDR1 MGHRA, CDR2 YSYEKL. CDR3 size: 18 residues. The CDR3 DNA reads TGCGCCAGCAGCCAAGATACGCCTAGCGGGGTTAGCACAGATACGCAGTATTTT. It translates to CASSQDTPSGVSTDTQYF.

V usage is TRBV28 and J usage is TRBJ1-1; unclear D gene. CDR1 is MDHEN, CDR2 SYDVKM, per germline. The V and J ends lost 4 bases and 4 bases respectively, with 19 bases between them. There are 16 residues in the CDR3. CDR3 region: CASSSPDLRARTEAFF. In DNA form, the CDR3 reads TGTGCCAGCAGTTCGCCCGACTTGAGGGCGCGCACTGAAGCTTTCTTT.

Comments on this clonotype: One base away lies a much larger clone, so this may be a sequencing read error. This CDR3 reads CASSQIAGQDPYEQYF. CDR3 DNA: TGCGCCAGCAGCCAAATAGCCGGACAGGATCCCTACGAGCAGTACTTC. This rearrangement joins TRBV4-1 to TRBJ2-7; 7 bases are a match to TRBD1. This CDR3 spans 16 amino acids. Germline V gene sequence: CDR1 MGHRA, CDR2 YSYEKL. J lost 2 bases, V lost 2 bases, and 9 bases had no gene match.

In regard to this clonotype: A read error may be the cause here, since a much bigger clone is one base away. The chain carries TRBV6-1 and TRBJ1-4, with D unresolved. The CDR3 is 14 residues long. CDR1 is MNHNS and CDR2 is SASEGT in the germline V gene. V was pared by 8 bases and J by 4 bases, with 14 bases between. This chain's CDR3 is CASCWTEDNEKLFF. The CDR3 nucleotides read TGTGCCAGCTGTTGGACGGAAGATAATGAAAAACTGTTTTTT.

Ten or more counts support this clonotype. The rearrangement joins TRBV6-1 to TRBJ2-7; 11 nucleotides align to TRBD1. Germline V gives CDR1 MNHNS, CDR2 SASEGT. The CDR3 loop spans 14 amino acids. J gave up 4 bases and V 5 bases, and 4 bases lay outside the gene matches. CDR3 nucleotide sequence: TGTGCCAGCAGTCCCCGGGACAGGGGGTACGAGCAGTACTTC. Protein sequence: CASSPRDRGYEQYF.

A word on this clonotype: With a much larger clone just one base away, this may be a read error. The CDR3 protein is CASSPGLADSGNKQFF. The DNA for the CDR3 is TGCGCCAGCAGTCCGGGACTAGCGGACTCGGGGAATAAGCAGTTCTTC. V and J are TRBV4-1 and TRBJ2-1; 11 bases agree with TRBD2. The V segment lost 6 bases and the J segment 11 bases; nucleotides outside the gene matches: 15. Germline V gives CDR1 MGHRA, CDR2 YSYEKL. The CDR3 spans 16 residues.

The chain has TRBV5-1 and TRBJ2-7, with a tentative D call TRBD2 (6 bases). Germline lookup yields CDR1 SGHRS and CDR2 YFSETQ. The CDR3 sequence is 14 residues long. V was cut by 1 base and J by 2 bases, with 10 bases left in between. The CDR3 loop is CASSLSGPPYEQYF. CDR3 in DNA: TGCGCCAGCAGCTTGAGCGGGCCGCCCTACGAGCAGTACTTC.